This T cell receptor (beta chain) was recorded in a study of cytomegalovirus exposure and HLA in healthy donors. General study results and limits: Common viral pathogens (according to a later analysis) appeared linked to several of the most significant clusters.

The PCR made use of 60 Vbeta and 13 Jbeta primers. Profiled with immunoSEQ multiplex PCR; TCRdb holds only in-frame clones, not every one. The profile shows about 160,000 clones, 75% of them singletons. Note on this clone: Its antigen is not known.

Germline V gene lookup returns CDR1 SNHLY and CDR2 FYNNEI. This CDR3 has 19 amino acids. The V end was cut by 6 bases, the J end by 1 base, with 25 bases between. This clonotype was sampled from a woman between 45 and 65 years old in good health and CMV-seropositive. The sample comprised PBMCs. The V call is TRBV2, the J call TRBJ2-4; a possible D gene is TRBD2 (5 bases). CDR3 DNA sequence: TGTGCCAGCAGCCTGGACTTTCCCTGGTCCTCGTCGGCCAAAAACATTCAGTACTTC. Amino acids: CASSLDFPWSSSAKNIQYF. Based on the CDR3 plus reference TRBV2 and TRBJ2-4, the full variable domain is EPEVTQTPSHQVTQMGQEVILRCVPISNHLYFYWYRQILGQKVEFLVSFYNNEISEKSEIFDDQFSVERPDGSNFTLKIRSTKLEDSAMYFCASSLDFPWSSSAKNIQYFGAGTRLSVL.